This T cell receptor beta chain was sequenced during a study of shared clonotypes between healthy human individuals. Clones were sequenced by immunoSEQ multiplex PCR, and TCRdb holds only the in-frame ones, with some missing. The table records approximately 810,000 clones, over 90% of them present only once. Only CD45RO-negative cells positively selected for CCR7 counted as naive CD8 cells, so terminally differentiated effector memory CD45RA+ cells were excluded. The CDR3 sequence is 16 residues long. The germline V and J ends were trimmed by 5 bases and 2 bases, with 16 bases remaining between them. The germline V gene encodes CDR1 SGHAT and CDR2 FQNNGV.

The source is a young man in good health. The chain recombines TRBV11-2 with TRBJ1-3; D uncertain. Sequencing was performed on naive CD8+ T cells sorted from blood. CDR3 sequence reads: CASSGRSALAGNTIYF. The DNA of the CDR3 is TGTGCCAGCAGCGGAAGGTCCGCCTTAGCTGGAAACACCATATATTTT.